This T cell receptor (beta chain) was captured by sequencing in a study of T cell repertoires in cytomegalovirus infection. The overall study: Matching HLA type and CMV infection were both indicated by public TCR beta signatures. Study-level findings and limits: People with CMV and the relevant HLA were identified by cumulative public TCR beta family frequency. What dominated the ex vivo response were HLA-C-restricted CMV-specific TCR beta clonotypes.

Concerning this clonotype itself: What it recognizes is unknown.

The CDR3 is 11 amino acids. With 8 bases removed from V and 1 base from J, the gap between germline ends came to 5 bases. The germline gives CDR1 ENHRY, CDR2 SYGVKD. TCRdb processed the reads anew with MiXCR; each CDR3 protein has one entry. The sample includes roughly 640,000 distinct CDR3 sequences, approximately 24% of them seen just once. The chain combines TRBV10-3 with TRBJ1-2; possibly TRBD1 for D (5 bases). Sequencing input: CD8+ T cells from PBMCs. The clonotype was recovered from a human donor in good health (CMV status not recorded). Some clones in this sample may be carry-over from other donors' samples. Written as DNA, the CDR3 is TGTGCCATCGGGGGTAACTATGGCTACACCTTC. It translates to CAIGGNYGYTF.